The next 6 T cell receptor beta chains were all read from a single sample in a study of identical twins. TCRdb re-analysed the 5' RACE reads in MiXCR, keeping a single row per CDR3 protein. The table has about 900,000 distinct CDR3 sequences, 10% to 15% seen once. These data are also associated with another study on yellow fever vaccine responses in identical twins.

Sequenced sample: PBMCs. Source of these receptors: a woman under 30 in good health.

This sequence joins TRBV28 and TRBJ2-2, with TRBD1 as a possible D gene (6 bases). The V gene lost 8 bases and the J gene lost 6 bases, with 16 bases spanning the gap. Germline values: CDR1 MDHEN, CDR2 SYDVKM. This CDR3 has 14 residues. The CDR3 DNA reads as TGTGCCAGCGGATCGACAGGTAGACCCGGGGAGCTGTTTTTT. As protein: CASGSTGRPGELFF.

The rearrangement joins TRBV18 to TRBJ1-1, with D tentatively TRBD1 (5 bases). The length of the CDR3 is 14 residues. Germline CDR1 and CDR2: KGHSH and LQKENI. The V end lost 3 bases, the J end lost 2 bases, and 10 bases lay between the germline ends. The CDR3 nucleotides read TGTGCCAGCTCACCTAAGGACAAAAACACTGAAGCTTTCTTT. Protein product: CASSPKDKNTEAFF.

This clonotype was detected only a few times. CDR3 sequence (DNA): TGTGCCAGCAGCTTCAATTCGGCCGGGACCGAGCAGTACTTC. It codes for CASSFNSAGTEQYF. The V call is TRBV7-9, the J call TRBJ2-7; D is tentatively TRBD1 or TRBD2 (5 bases each). With 3 bases removed from V and 6 bases from J, the gap between germline ends came to 15 bases. The CDR3 has 14 amino acids. Germline-derived CDR1 and CDR2 are SEHNR and FQNEAQ (reference sequence).

This clonotype was counted only a few times. The rearrangement links TRBV28 to TRBJ1-5; 7 bases are shared with TRBD1. This CDR3 spans 13 amino acids. From germline, CDR1 is MDHEN and CDR2 SYDVKM. Unmatched junction bases numbered 10, after V lost 8 bases and J lost 9 bases. As DNA, the CDR3 is TGTGCCAGCGGGCGACAGGGCCGCTGGCCCCAGCATTTT. It encodes CASGRQGRWPQHF.

This clonotype was found a few times. The V call is TRBV20-1, the J call TRBJ2-2; D is ambiguous. Germline values: CDR1 DFQATT, CDR2 SNEGSKA (reference sequence). Trimming removed 4 bases from V and 7 bases from J, with 16 bases in between. The CDR3 consists of 14 residues. Here the CDR3 reads CSAMRSPGGGELFF. The CDR3 nucleotides read TGCAGTGCTATGCGATCCCCGGGCGGCGGGGAGCTGTTTTTT.

This clonotype was seen more than once but under ten times. The J gene is TRBJ2-1, the V gene TRBV9; D is perhaps TRBD2 (6 bases). Looked up from germline, CDR1 is SGDLS and CDR2 is YYNGEE. V was trimmed by 5 bases and J by 9 bases, leaving 12 bases between them. The CDR3 is 12 amino acids. CDR3 in amino acids: CASRASVGEQFF. In DNA form, the CDR3 reads TGTGCCAGCAGGGCTAGCGTCGGTGAGCAGTTCTTC.